This TCR beta chain was recorded in a study of identical twins. Whole-study results and caveats: Fewer insertions were carried by abundant cord blood beta clonotypes, but none was seen in memory repertoires.

TCRdb processed the 5' RACE reads anew with MiXCR; each CDR3 protein has one entry. Counted here are 200,000 to 250,000 distinct CDR3 sequences, around 6.8% occurring once; the ten biggest clones make up about 1.8%. For this clonotype: Its antigen is undetermined.

CDR1 and CDR2 (germline): LGHNA, YSLEER. With 2 bases removed from V and 3 bases from J, the gap between germline ends came to 13 bases. The CDR3 is made up of 16 amino acids. Healthy Caucasians were all of the donors. These same data were also listed under a study on yellow fever vaccine responses in identical twins. That study adds: Twins reportedly appeared to share part of their vaccine T cell response while keeping part individual.

The genes are TRBV4-3 and TRBJ2-2, with no clear D. The sample comprised memory (CD45RO+) T cells sorted from blood. The source of this sequence is a woman aged 18-35 years in good health. The chain's CDR3 is CASSQPLTLDTGELFF. The DNA of the CDR3 is TGCGCCAGCAGCCAACCTCTAACACTGGACACCGGGGAGCTGTTTTTT.